This TCR beta chain was obtained from a study of blood T cells in healthy people across ages. The length of the CDR3 is 15 residues. Germline CDR1 is SGHRS and CDR2 is YFSETQ. J gave up 10 bases and V 4 bases, and 15 bases lay outside the gene matches. Notes on the study in general: Relative to aged donors, long-lived donors carried more naive CD4+ cells and displayed higher diversity.

Through a sample-barcoded 5' primer and a J-beta primer mix, a second PCR was run for roughly 6 to 12 cycles. TCRdb fed the 5' RACE reads into MiXCR, producing one record per CDR3 protein. The sample lists approximately 2,000,000 distinct CDR3 sequences; about two fifths were seen once. Points on this clonotype: Its matching antigen is unknown.

The receptor was isolated from a human donor in good health. The genes are TRBV5-1 and TRBJ2-3; 7 bases align to TRBD1. Sequenced: blood. The CDR3 region is CASSPRQGEGSSQYF. The CDR3 DNA follows: TGCGCCAGCAGCCCGAGACAGGGAGAGGGCTCGTCGCAGTATTTT. Using reference TRBV5-1 and TRBJ2-3 for the parts outside the CDR3, the full variable domain is KAGVTQTPRYLIKTRGQQVTLSCSPISGHRSVSWYQQTPGQGLQFLFEYFSETQRNKGNFPGRFSGRQFSNSRSEMNVSTLELGDSALYLCASSPRQGEGSSQYFGPGTRLTVL.